This T cell receptor beta chain was retrieved from a study of cytomegalovirus exposure and HLA in healthy donors. Study-wide findings and caveats: With high specificity and sensitivity, the classifier reportedly diagnosed cytomegalovirus status. The study flagged around 150 TCR beta chains as cytomegalovirus-associated. In vitro confirmation showed three CMV-associated chains to be CMV antigen specific. Most TCR sequences were rare, but some public TCRs occurred in many donors.

About this clone: What it binds is unknown.

The CDR3 is 17 residues long. CDR1 and CDR2 from the germline V gene are SNHLY and FYNNEI. V trimming: 1 base; J trimming: 4 bases; junction bases outside the gene matches: 10. Method: immunoSEQ multiplex PCR; TCRdb's copy keeps in-frame clones and lacks some. Counted here are approximately 160,000 clones, nearly 90% occurring once; the ten biggest clones make up approximately 10%. This clonotype was sampled from a woman younger than 35 in good health and CMV-seropositive. Sequencing input: PBMCs. V is TRBV2 and J is TRBJ2-7, with 10 bases identical to TRBD2. Written as DNA, the CDR3 is TGTGCCAGCAGTGAAGAATTTGCGGCTAGCGGGAGTTACGAGCAGTACTTC. This codes for CASSEEFAASGSYEQYF.